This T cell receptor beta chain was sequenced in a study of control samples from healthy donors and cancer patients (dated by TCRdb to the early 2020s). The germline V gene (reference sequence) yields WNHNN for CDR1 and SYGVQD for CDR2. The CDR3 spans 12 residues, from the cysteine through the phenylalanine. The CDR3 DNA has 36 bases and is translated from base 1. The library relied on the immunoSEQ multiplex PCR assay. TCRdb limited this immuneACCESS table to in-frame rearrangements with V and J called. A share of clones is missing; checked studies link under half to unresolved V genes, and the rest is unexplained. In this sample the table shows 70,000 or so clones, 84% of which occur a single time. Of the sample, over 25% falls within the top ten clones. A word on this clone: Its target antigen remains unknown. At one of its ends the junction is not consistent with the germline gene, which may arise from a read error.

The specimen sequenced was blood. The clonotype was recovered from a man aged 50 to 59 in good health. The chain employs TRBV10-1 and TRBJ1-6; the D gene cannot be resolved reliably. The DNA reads TGTGGGAGGCAGCGAGAGAATTCACCCCTCCACTTT. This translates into CGRQRENSPLHF.